This TCR beta chain was sequenced for a study of CD8 T cells in ankylosing spondylitis. Concerning this clonotype itself: The antigen remains undetermined.

As the method for making TCR beta libraries, quantitative 5'-RACE with molecular barcodes was used. MiXCR, applied by TCRdb to the 5' RACE reads, yields one record per CDR3 protein. The sample lists about 250,000 distinct CDR3 sequences; 32% were seen once. Germline lookup yields CDR1 SGHNT and CDR2 YYREEE (reference sequence). The length of the CDR3 is 13 residues. V shed 0 bases and J shed 7 bases, with 8 bases lying between them. Study-level points and caveats: Disease-associated clones were reportedly significantly overrepresented in matched ankylosing spondylitis synovial fluid.

The TCR sequence derives from a male donor with ankylosing spondylitis or in good health (not recorded which). Sequenced sample: blood, either unsorted or a sorted T cell fraction (not recorded which). The rearrangement joins TRBV5-4 to TRBJ2-1; no firm D call. The CDR3 DNA reads as TGTGCCAGCAGCTTGGAGGTTTTGAATGAGCAGTTCTTC. Translating gives CASSLEVLNEQFF.